This T cell receptor beta chain was identified during a study of cytomegalovirus exposure and HLA in healthy donors. Notes on the study in general: The authors enumerated some 170 TCR beta chains as linked to cytomegalovirus. Later analysis identified several of the most significant clusters that appeared linked to common viral pathogens. Sequencing probably produced one cluster of sequence variants that were highly shared. As confirmed in vitro, a few CMV-associated chains were specific for CMV antigens.

The PCR used 60 Vbeta and 13 Jbeta primers. Repertoires were generated with immunoSEQ multiplex PCR, while TCRdb's copy carries only in-frame clones and drops some. The sample has 110,000 to 150,000 clones, about 77% seen once. Comments on this clone: No antigen is known for it.

This TCR was recovered from a female donor in good health and CMV-seronegative. The source material was PBMCs.

CDR3 loop: CASSLQRNNSPLHF. The CDR3, as DNA: TGTGCCAGCAGTTTGCAGAGGAATAATTCACCCCTCCACTTT. This rearrangement joins TRBV27 to TRBJ1-6; no reliable D call. The V end was cut by 3 bases, the J end by 5 bases, with 8 bases between. The CDR3 has 14 amino acids. CDR1 MNHEY and CDR2 SMNVEV come from the germline V gene (reference sequence).